The 9 T cell receptor beta chains given below trace back to one sample, sequenced in a study of metastatic and nonmetastatic thyroid tumors. TCRdb re-called the PCR reads with MiXCR. The table records fewer than 11,000 clones, approximately 31% of them present only once. There were no patients who had received any treatment before thyroid surgery. The source material was tumor tissue. Every receptor here comes from a female donor with papillary thyroid cancer or a benign thyroid nodule (not recorded which). Some clones in this sample may be carry-over from other donors' samples.

V gene TRBV6-1 combines with J gene TRBJ1-4; D call uncertain. Per germline, CDR1 MNHNS and CDR2 SASEGT. This CDR3 contains 14 residues. The ends were cut back, 3 bases at V and 5 bases at J, with 10 bases in the middle. Written as DNA, the CDR3 is TGTGCCAGCAGTGACGGACGAGGGAATGAAAAACTGTTTTTT. Its protein product is CASSDGRGNEKLFF.

This clone is classed as medium-sized. The chain has TRBV6-1 and TRBJ2-1, with 12 bases aligning to TRBD2. The CDR3 length is 15 residues. Trimming cost V 2 bases and J 6 bases; bases outside gene matches: 2. Germline CDR1 and CDR2: MNHNS and SASEGT. The DNA of the CDR3 is TGTGCCAGCAGTGAAAGGGGACTAGCGGGCAATGAGCAGTTCTTC. The encoded protein is CASSERGLAGNEQFF.

The chain links TRBV11-3 to TRBJ1-1; D is ambiguous. Trimming removed 1 base from V and 0 bases from J, with 9 bases in between. The CDR3 runs to 15 residues. CDR1 is SGHNT and CDR2 is YENEEA in the germline V gene. This CDR3 is CASSLGGSLNTEAFF. CDR3 nucleotides: TGTGCCAGCAGCTTAGGTGGGAGTTTGAACACTGAAGCTTTCTTT.

CDR3 bases: TGTGCCAGCAGCCCGGGACAGGCCACAGATACGCAGTATTTT. Translation gives CASSPGQATDTQYF. The V call is TRBV5-4, the J call TRBJ2-3, with 8 bases aligning to TRBD1. J lost 2 bases, V lost 4 bases, and 3 bases had no gene match. Germline loops: CDR1 SGHNT, CDR2 YYREEE (reference sequence). This CDR3 is 14 amino acids long.

This chain connects TRBV11-2 to TRBJ2-1; possibly TRBD1 for D (5 bases). V shed 1 base and J shed 7 bases, with 14 bases lying between them. The CDR3 has 15 residues. The V gene's germline CDR1 is SGHAT and CDR2 FQNNGV. CDR3 sequence reads: CASSLVRATENEQFF. CDR3 DNA: TGTGCCAGCAGCTTAGTAAGGGCGACAGAGAATGAGCAGTTCTTC.

V is TRBV18 and J is TRBJ1-1; no reliable D call. The CDR3 runs to 16 residues. V lost 0 bases to trimming and J lost 0 bases, with 11 bases between them. Germline CDR1 and CDR2: KGHSH and LQKENI. CDR3 protein: CASSPPRTALNTEAFF. DNA for the CDR3: TGTGCCAGCTCACCACCGCGGACGGCGTTGAACACTGAAGCTTTCTTT.

This clone is labeled medium-sized. CDR3 nucleotides: TGTGCTAGTGGTCTGCCGACCCCCGGGACGGTTAACACTGAAGCTTTCTTT. It specifies CASGLPTPGTVNTEAFF. The rearrangement uses TRBV12-5 and TRBJ1-1, with D perhaps matching TRBD1 (5 bases). Trimming took 5 bases from V and 2 from J, leaving 21 bases between them. Per the germline V gene, CDR1 is LGHNT and CDR2 is FRNRAP. This CDR3 contains 17 residues.

The V call is TRBV20-1, the J call TRBJ2-7; 10 positions match TRBD1. Trimming cost V 1 base and J 7 bases; bases outside gene matches: 4. This CDR3 has 13 amino acids. Germline V gene sequence: CDR1 DFQATT, CDR2 SNEGSKA (reference sequence). Here the CDR3 DNA reads TGCAGTGCTAGAGGACAGGGGGCGCGAGAGCAGTACTTC. Its protein is CSARGQGAREQYF.

The table lists this clone with a few counts. The chain employs TRBV6-2 or TRBV6-3 and TRBJ2-7; 8 bases line up with TRBD2. J gave up 6 bases and V 6 bases, and 16 bases lay outside the gene matches. This CDR3 has 16 residues. Germline V gives CDR1 MNHEY, CDR2 SVGEGT. CDR3 residues: CASSSFPGTRSSEQYF. In DNA, the CDR3 is TGTGCCAGCAGCTCATTCCCCGGGACTAGAAGTTCCGAGCAGTACTTC.